Sequencing of this T cell receptor beta chain was carried out in a study of T cell changes during pregnancy in multiple sclerosis (dated by TCRdb to the late 2010s). Regarding the study in general: The study looked at changes in the T cell repertoire across pregnancy in women with multiple sclerosis.

Libraries were built with the immunoSEQ multiplex PCR assay. TCRdb limited this immuneACCESS table to in-frame rearrangements with V and J called. A share of clones is missing; checked studies link under half to unresolved V genes, and the rest is unexplained. In this sample the table shows some 97,000 clones, around nine tenths of which occur a single time. In total, the top ten clones hold 0.95% to 1.5% of the sample. The CDR3 goes from the cysteine to the phenylalanine over 13 residues. The DNA shown is the 39-base CDR3, in frame from base 1. V and J are truncated by 4 bases and 0 bases respectively, leaving an intervening sequence of 4 bases. CDR1 and CDR2, looked up from the germline V gene, are SGHRS and YFSETQ. A note on this clone: This receptor's antigen is unknown. Base qualities were left out, and no much larger clone turns up one base away.

This TCR was sampled from a female donor with multiple sclerosis, enrolled in a pregnancy study. Rearrangement joined TRBV5-1 to TRBJ1-4; the D gene cannot be named for sure. The sample here was peripheral blood, taken in the second trimester of pregnancy. Read as DNA, the sequence is TGCGCCAGCAGCCTTGCAACTAATGAAAAACTGTTTTTT. It is translated as CASSLATNEKLFF.